The TCR beta chain under discussion was sequenced for a study of cytomegalovirus exposure and HLA in healthy donors. The donors gave bone marrow, and they were healthy. CDR1 is LGHNA, CDR2 YSLEER, per germline. The CDR3 is 15 residues long. Trimming pared 6 bases from V and 2 bases from J, leaving 15 bases between. Primers: 60 Vbeta forward and 13 Jbeta reverse. TCRdb's copy holds only in-frame clones and misses some; the assay was immunoSEQ multiplex PCR. This sample has approximately 200,000 clones, with about four fifths found just once. Comment on this clone: The antigen remains undetermined.

Study conclusions and caveats: The study recorded about 160 TCR beta chains that were cytomegalovirus-associated. In vitro testing confirmed a few CMV-associated chains as specific for CMV antigens. What was likely a sequencing artifact was a cluster of highly shared sequence variants.

The sequencing sample was made of PBMCs. The rearrangement links TRBV4-3 to TRBJ2-3; weak D call: TRBD2 (7 bases). The TCR sequence derives from a man aged 30 to 39 in good health and CMV-seropositive. The CDR3 region is CASSGGREYTDTQYF. The CDR3 DNA reads as TGCGCCAGCAGTGGGGGGCGGGAGTACACAGATACGCAGTATTTT.